Described below is a single TCR beta chain sequence and its context. Its specificity is not known. The CDR3 is 14 residues long. Germline values: CDR1 SEHNR, CDR2 FQNEAQ (reference sequence). Trimming removed 5 bases from V and 0 bases from J, with 11 bases in between. This record comes from a study of cytomegalovirus exposure and HLA in healthy donors. Study findings and constraints: Cytomegalovirus status, reportedly, was diagnosed with high specificity and sensitivity by the classifier.

The PCR employed 60 Vbeta primers together with 13 Jbeta primers. The data were produced by immunoSEQ multiplex PCR, yet TCRdb's version contains in-frame clones alone and is incomplete. The repertoire holds about 92,000 clones, over 55% seen once, with approximately 16% in the top ten. The sequence was obtained from a woman aged 18-30 years in good health and CMV-seropositive. Source material: PBMCs. This chain joins TRBV7-9 and TRBJ2-7; D ambiguous. For the CDR3, the DNA is TGTGCCAGCAGCCCCAGACGGAGCTCCTACGAGCAGTACTTC. Translated, it gives CASSPRRSSYEQYF.